The clone carrying this T cell receptor (beta chain) has just a few counts. Autoimmune disease history or systemic immunosuppression excluded patients. This entry comes from a study of OX40 agonist ivuxolimab in advanced cancers. In the study overall: Patients got intravenous ivuxolimab at 0.01 to 10 mg/kg every 2 weeks. Prior therapy, whether anti-PD-1, anti-PD-L1 or anti-CTLA-4, was allowed, and approximately 37% had some.

This CDR3 has 16 amino acids. Germline V gene sequence: CDR1 SGHVS, CDR2 FQNEAQ. Trimming left V 4 bases short and J 3 bases short, with 17 bases between. TCRdb keeps only in-frame clones here, not all; method: immunoSEQ multiplex PCR. The table records around 90,000 clones, roughly 91% of them present only once. The chain uses TRBV7-8 and TRBJ2-3; a possible D gene is TRBD1 (6 bases). This material consisted of CD4+ or CD8+ T cells sorted from blood, taken in a trial of the OX40 agonist ivuxolimab. This TCR came from an adult with an advanced solid tumor such as melanoma, head and neck, liver or kidney cancer. The chain's CDR3 is CASSSGTLGGTDTQYF. CDR3 nucleotide sequence: TGTGCCAGCAGCTCCGGGACACTAGGCGGGACAGATACGCAGTATTTT.